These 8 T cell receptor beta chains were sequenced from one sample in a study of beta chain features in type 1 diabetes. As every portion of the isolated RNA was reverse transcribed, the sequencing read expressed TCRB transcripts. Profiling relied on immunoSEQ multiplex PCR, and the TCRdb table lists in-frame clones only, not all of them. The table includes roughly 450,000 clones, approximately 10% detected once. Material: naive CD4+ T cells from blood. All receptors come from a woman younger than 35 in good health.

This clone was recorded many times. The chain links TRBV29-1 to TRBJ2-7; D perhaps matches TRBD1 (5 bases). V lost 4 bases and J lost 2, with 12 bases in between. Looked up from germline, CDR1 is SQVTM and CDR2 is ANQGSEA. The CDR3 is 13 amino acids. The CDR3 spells CSVAGDSTYEQYV. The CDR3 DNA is TGCAGCGTTGCTGGAGACAGCACCTACGAGCAGTACGTC.

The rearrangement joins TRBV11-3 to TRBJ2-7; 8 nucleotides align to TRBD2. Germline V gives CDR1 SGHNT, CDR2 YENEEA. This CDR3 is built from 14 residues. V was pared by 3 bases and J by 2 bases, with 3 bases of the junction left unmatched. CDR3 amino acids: CASSFRSGAYEQYF. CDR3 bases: TGTGCCAGCAGCTTTCGTAGCGGGGCCTACGAGCAGTACTTC.

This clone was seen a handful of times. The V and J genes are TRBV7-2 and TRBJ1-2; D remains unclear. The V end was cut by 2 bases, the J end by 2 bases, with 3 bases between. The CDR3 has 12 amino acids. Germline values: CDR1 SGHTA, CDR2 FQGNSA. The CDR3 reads CASSLMNYGYTF. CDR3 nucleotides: TGTGCCAGCAGCTTAATGAACTATGGCTACACCTTC.

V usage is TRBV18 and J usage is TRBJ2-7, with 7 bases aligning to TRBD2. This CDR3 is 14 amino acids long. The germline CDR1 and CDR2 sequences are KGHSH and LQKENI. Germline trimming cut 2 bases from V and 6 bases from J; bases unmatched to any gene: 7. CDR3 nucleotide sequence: TGTGCCAGCTCACCAGGGCGGGGAGGGCCCGAGCAGTACGTC. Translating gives CASSPGRGGPEQYV.

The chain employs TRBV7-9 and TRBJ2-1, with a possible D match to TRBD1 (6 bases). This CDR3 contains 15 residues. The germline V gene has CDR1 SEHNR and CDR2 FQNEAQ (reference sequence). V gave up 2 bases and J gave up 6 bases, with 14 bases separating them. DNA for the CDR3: TGTGCCAGCAGCTTAAAGGACGGACAGACCAATGAGCAGTTCTTC. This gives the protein CASSLKDGQTNEQFF.

CDR3 loop: CASSRTAYEQYF. CDR3 sequence (DNA): TGTGCCAGCAGCAGGACAGCCTACGAGCAGTACTTC. The chain is built from TRBV2 and TRBJ2-7; weak D call: TRBD1 (6 bases). Germline V gives CDR1 SNHLY, CDR2 FYNNEI. The CDR3 loop spans 12 amino acids. Trimming took 6 bases from V and 2 from J, leaving 8 bases between them.

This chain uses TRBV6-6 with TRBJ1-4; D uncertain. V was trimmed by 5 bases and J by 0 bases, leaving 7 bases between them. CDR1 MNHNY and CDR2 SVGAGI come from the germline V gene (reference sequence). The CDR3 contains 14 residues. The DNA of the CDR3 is TGTGCCAGCAGTCGCCAGGCAACTAATGAAAAACTGTTTTTT. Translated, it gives CASSRQATNEKLFF.

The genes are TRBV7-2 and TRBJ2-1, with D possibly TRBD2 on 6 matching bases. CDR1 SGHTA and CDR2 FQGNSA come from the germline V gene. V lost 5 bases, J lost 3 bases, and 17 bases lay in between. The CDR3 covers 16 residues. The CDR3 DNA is TGTGCCAGCAGCCCCCGTTCCGGGGGACTCTACAATGAGCAGTTCTTC. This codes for CASSPRSGGLYNEQFF.